This is a list of T cell receptor beta chains from one sample in a study of blood T cell repertoires in COVID-19. Only in-frame clones appear in the TCRdb table, and some are missing; sequencing was by immunoSEQ multiplex PCR. The data contain roughly 230,000 clones, approximately 84% of them singletons. The sample taken for sequencing was peripheral blood. The receptors derive from a man aged 40-49 years with acute or convalescent COVID-19. CDR3s include the opening cysteine and the closing phenylalanine or tryptophan. Each record gives: clone size, J gene, D gene, V gene, CDR3 DNA, CDR3 protein. D genes are given only for firm matches. For some rows the clone size is stated as once, few or many, or as a class when expanded; others skip it.

clone size: .; J gene: TRBJ2-5; D gene: .; V gene: TRBV4-3; CDR3 DNA: TGCGCCAGCAGCCAAGAGGGGCGTCTGGGAGAGACCCAGTACTTC; CDR3 protein: CASSQEGRLGETQYF
clone size: .; J gene: TRBJ2-5; D gene: .; V gene: TRBV5-1; CDR3 DNA: TGCGCCAGCAGCTTGGGTCGCCGAGAGGGACAAGAGACCCAGTACTTC; CDR3 protein: CASSLGRREGQETQYF
clone size: .; J gene: TRBJ2-2; D gene: TRBD2; V gene: TRBV27; CDR3 DNA: TGTGCCAGCAGTTTAGCTAGCGGGTATGGGGAGCTGTTTTTT; CDR3 protein: CASSLASGYGELFF
clone size: .; J gene: TRBJ1-1; D gene: .; V gene: TRBV11-2; CDR3 DNA: TGTGCCAGCAGCACCGGACAGTTTAACACTGAAGCTTTCTTT; CDR3 protein: CASSTGQFNTEAFF
clone size: .; J gene: TRBJ1-1; D gene: TRBD1; V gene: TRBV6-5; CDR3 DNA: TGTGCCAGCAGTTACTCGGGACAGGGGAACACTGAAGCTTTCTTT; CDR3 protein: CASSYSGQGNTEAFF
clone size: .; J gene: TRBJ2-2; D gene: .; V gene: TRBV5-1; CDR3 DNA: TGCGCCAGCAGCTTGGCCAGGGTGGCCGGGGAGCTGTTTTTT; CDR3 protein: CASSLARVAGELFF
clone size: few; J gene: TRBJ1-5; D gene: .; V gene: TRBV28; CDR3 DNA: TGTGCCAGCAGTTTAGTGCAGGGCCAGAGGATAGGTAATCAGCCCCAGCATTTT; CDR3 protein: CASSLVQGQRIGNQPQHF
clone size: .; J gene: TRBJ2-3; D gene: .; V gene: TRBV2; CDR3 DNA: TGTGCCAGCAAGCCGAGCCTAGATACGCAGTATTTT; CDR3 protein: CASKPSLDTQYF
clone size: .; J gene: TRBJ1-2; D gene: .; V gene: TRBV7-9; CDR3 DNA: TGTGCCAGCAGCTTAGTCGGTCGGCATGAGGGAGTGTATGGCTACACCTTC; CDR3 protein: CASSLVGRHEGVYGYTF
clone size: few; J gene: TRBJ2-1; D gene: TRBD2; V gene: TRBV9; CDR3 DNA: TGTGCCAGCAGCGTTGGGGCTAGCGGGGACGGTGAGCAGTTCTTC; CDR3 protein: CASSVGASGDGEQFF
clone size: .; J gene: TRBJ1-2; D gene: .; V gene: TRBV28; CDR3 DNA: TGTGCCAGCAGTTTACCGGGCCGGGGAGGCTACACCTTC; CDR3 protein: CASSLPGRGGYTF
clone size: once; J gene: TRBJ2-3; D gene: TRBD1; V gene: TRBV29-1; CDR3 DNA: TGCAGCGTCCGTGGACAGGTAACAGATACGCAGTATTTT; CDR3 protein: CSVRGQVTDTQYF
clone size: .; J gene: TRBJ2-7; D gene: .; V gene: TRBV5-5; CDR3 DNA: TGTGCCAGCAGCTTGGCGTCAGCCACTAGCCTCTACGAGCAGTACTTC; CDR3 protein: CASSLASATSLYEQYF
clone size: .; J gene: TRBJ2-2; D gene: TRBD1; V gene: TRBV9; CDR3 DNA: TGTGCCAGCAGCGACAGGGGGCGCATCACCGGGGAGCTGTTTTTT; CDR3 protein: CASSDRGRITGELFF